This entry features one T cell receptor beta chain sequence. The sample comes from a study of blood T cell repertoires in COVID-19. Study as a whole: Italy, Spain and the United States were the sources of the convalescent and acute COVID-19 samples. From T cells, B-cell-depleted T cells, or PBMCs came the material, which was cDNA or gDNA.

Libraries were prepared by immunoSEQ multiplex PCR; TCRdb keeps only in-frame clonotypes and omits some of them. The profile shows roughly 250,000 clones, around 83% of them singletons. This clonotype originated in a woman of 80 years or more with acute or convalescent COVID-19. Sequencing used peripheral blood.

CDR3 protein: CASSLVIDNEQFF. In DNA, the CDR3 is TGCGCCAGCAGCTTGGTAATCGACAATGAGCAGTTCTTC. V and J are TRBV5-1 and TRBJ2-1; D gene ambiguous. Germline V CDR1 and CDR2: SGHRS, YFSETQ. The CDR3 has 13 amino acids. Trimming left V 0 bases short and J 5 bases short, with 6 bases between.